This is a list of T cell receptor beta chains from one sample in a study of early T cells in non-severe SARS-CoV-2 infection. MiXCR, run by TCRdb on the 5' RACE reads, gives a single entry per CDR3 protein. The sample has about 25,000 distinct CDR3 sequences; 4.3% are singletons. The specimen was whole blood. The receptors originated from an adult who was a healthcare worker with PCR-confirmed SARS-CoV-2 infection or an uninfected control (not recorded which). CDR3s include the opening cysteine and the closing phenylalanine or tryptophan. A D gene is named only where the DNA matches it firmly. The size entry is marked missing in some rows and otherwise reads once, few, many or a size class.

TRBV5-1	TRBJ1-1	.	many	TGCGCCAGCAGCTTGGGCAGGGATTACACTGAAGCTTTCTTT	CASSLGRDYTEAFF
TRBV7-9	TRBJ2-7	.	many	TGTGCCAGCAGCTTCGGGCAGGGCCGGAACGAGCAGTACTTC	CASSFGQGRNEQYF
TRBV7-2	TRBJ1-1	.	many	TGTGCCAGCAGCTTAGTGGGCGTGGGCACTGAAGCTTTCTTT	CASSLVGVGTEAFF
TRBV7-8	TRBJ2-2	TRBD1	few	TGTGCCAGCAGCCGGGGGACAGGGGGCTTTTCCGGGGAGCTGTTTTTT	CASSRGTGGFSGELFF
TRBV6-2/TRBV6-3	TRBJ2-7	TRBD1	few	TGTGCCAGCAGTTATTCCCTCGGACAGGGGATTTTCTACGAGCAGTACTTC	CASSYSLGQGIFYEQYF
TRBV6-2/TRBV6-3	TRBJ2-5	TRBD2	many	TGTGCCAGCAGCCGCAGACTAGCCCGGGGCCAAGAGACCCAGTACTTC	CASSRRLARGQETQYF
TRBV9	TRBJ1-2	.	few	TGTGCCAGCAGTGAGGACGGTTATGGCTACACCTTC	CASSEDGYGYTF
TRBV28	TRBJ1-1	TRBD1	many	TGTGCCAGCAGAAACACAGGGGGCTCTGAAGCTTTCTTT	CASRNTGGSEAFF
TRBV15	TRBJ2-1	TRBD2	many	TGTGCCACCAGCAGAGATGTGGCTAGCGGGGTGAGCTCCTACAATGAGCAGTTCTTC	CATSRDVASGVSSYNEQFF
TRBV7-2	TRBJ2-1	.	many	TGTGCCAGCACTCTTAACACAGGCAATGAGCAGTTCTTC	CASTLNTGNEQFF
TRBV29-1	TRBJ2-3	TRBD2	many	TGCAGCGTGATAGCGGGGGTAGTGGATACGCAGTATTTT	CSVIAGVVDTQYF
TRBV10-2	TRBJ2-1	.	few	TGCGCCAGCAGTGACGAGGGTGAGACCTACAATGAGCAGTTCTTC	CASSDEGETYNEQFF
TRBV29-1	TRBJ2-7	.	.	TGCAGCGTTAGGACCCCTATTTCCTACGAGCAGTACTTC	CSVRTPISYEQYF
TRBV6-4	TRBJ2-2	.	many	TGTGCCAGCAGTGGACAGGACACCGGGGAGCTGTTTTTT	CASSGQDTGELFF
TRBV7-7	TRBJ2-1	.	many	TGTGCTAGCAGCTTAGGGCAGGGTACCGATAATGAGCAGTTCTTC	CASSLGQGTDNEQFF
TRBV3-1	TRBJ2-5	.	.	TGTGCCAGCAGCTACTCCTTGGTATCCTACCAAGAGACCCAGTACTTC	CASSYSLVSYQETQYF
TRBV11-2	TRBJ2-1	.	many	TGTGCCAGCAGCTTAGTGGCGGATGAGCAGTTCTTC	CASSLVADEQFF
TRBV29-1	TRBJ2-5	.	many	TGCAGCGTTGAAGGAACAGTACAGGGCCCATCCCAAGAGACCCAGTACTTC	CSVEGTVQGPSQETQYF
TRBV7-2	TRBJ2-1	.	.	TGTGCCAGCAGCTTAGAAGTGGGACGGGGAGCGAGGAATGAGCAGTTCTTC	CASSLEVGRGARNEQFF
TRBV12-3/TRBV12-4	TRBJ2-7	.	few	TGTGCCAGCAGACGGGGCCCCGCTGTCTACGAGCAGTACTTC	CASRRGPAVYEQYF
TRBV4-3	TRBJ1-5	.	many	TGCGCCAGCAGCCAAGATACAGTAAATCAGCCCCAGCATTTT	CASSQDTVNQPQHF
TRBV5-5	TRBJ2-2	.	many	TGTGCCAGCAGCTCGGGGGCAGGGCGGAACACCGGGGAGCTGTTTTTT	CASSSGAGRNTGELFF
TRBV4-3	TRBJ1-3	.	many	TGCGCCAGCAGCCAAGACGCCCGAAAGGATCATCACTCTGGAAACACCATATATTTT	CASSQDARKDHHSGNTIYF
TRBV2	TRBJ1-5	.	many	TGTGCCAGCAGTGCGGACCCGAATCAGCCCCAGCATTTT	CASSADPNQPQHF
TRBV18	TRBJ2-1	.	many	TGTGCCAGCTCACCGCCAGGGGGGGGCTCTGGCAATGAGCAGTTCTTC	CASSPPGGGSGNEQFF
TRBV6-2/TRBV6-3	TRBJ2-1	.	many	TGTGCCAGCAGTATTCCACAAGCCCCTACTGAGCACTTC	CASSIPQAPTEHF
TRBV29-1	TRBJ2-1	.	many	TGCAGCGTTGCGGAGGAAGAGCAGTTCTTC	CSVAEEEQFF
TRBV5-4	TRBJ2-1	TRBD1	.	TGTGCCAGCAGCTCGGGGACAGGGGAGCAGAGTGAGCAGTTCTTC	CASSSGTGEQSEQFF
TRBV5-1	TRBJ2-5	TRBD1	.	TGCGCCAGCAGCGAATCCGGGACAGGGGCGCCGGGGACCCAGTACTTC	CASSESGTGAPGTQYF
TRBV5-1	TRBJ1-1	.	many	TGCGCCAGCAGCTTCCAGCGGGGCGGCCGAAGGGACACTGAAGCTTTCTTT	CASSFQRGGRRDTEAFF
TRBV12-5	TRBJ2-2	TRBD2	many	TGTGCTAGTGGTTTATTAGCGGGAGGAAAGACCGGGGAGCTGTTTTTT	CASGLLAGGKTGELFF
TRBV30	TRBJ1-5	.	many	TGTGCCTGGGGCTATCAGCCCCAGCATTTT	CAWGYQPQHF
TRBV2	TRBJ2-1	TRBD2	many	TGTGCCAGCACCGGGGGGAGGTACAATGAGCAGTTCTTC	CASTGGRYNEQFF
TRBV7-9	TRBJ2-5	.	few	TGTGCCAGCAGCTTTCCCAGCGGCGGAGAGACCCAGTACTTC	CASSFPSGGETQYF
TRBV29-1	TRBJ2-7	.	.	TGCAGCGTTATGCCTCCCGGGGCATCCCCGAGGGAGCAGTACTTC	CSVMPPGASPREQYF
TRBV2	TRBJ2-1	.	medium-sized	TGTGCCAGCACGCGGGGACGCTACAATGAGCAGTTCTTC	CASTRGRYNEQFF
TRBV7-2	TRBJ1-1	.	few	TGTGCCAGCAGGAAAACAGGGTACGAAGCTTTCTTT	CASRKTGYEAFF
TRBV7-2	TRBJ2-1	TRBD2	few	TGTGCCAGCAGCTTGCTAGCGGAGTCCTACAATGAGCAGTTCTTC	CASSLLAESYNEQFF
TRBV19	TRBJ2-3	.	many	TGTGCCAGTAGATCTGCAGGGGATACTAGCACAGATACGCAGTATTTT	CASRSAGDTSTDTQYF
TRBV12-3/TRBV12-4	TRBJ1-1	.	few	TGTGCCAGCAGTTTGGGTCCCCCTCGGAACACTGAAGCTTTCTTT	CASSLGPPRNTEAFF